This T cell receptor beta chain is from a study of blood T cell repertoires in COVID-19. Study-wide context: Some COVID-19 samples were acute and others convalescent; all came from the United States, Italy and Spain. PBMCs, B-cell-depleted T cells, or T cells provided the cDNA or gDNA that made up the material.

Authors' methods: From reference gene primer amplification, estimates of nucleated cell counts were derived. Repertoires were generated with immunoSEQ multiplex PCR, while TCRdb's copy carries only in-frame clones and drops some. The V and J calls and clone size come from that table; D and trimming were worked out from the DNA. The sample holds approximately 160,000 clones, approximately 80% seen once. V lost 6 bases and J 7 bases, leaving 9 bases between the germline ends. CDR3 length: 11 residues. This clonotype was obtained from a woman over 75 with acute or convalescent COVID-19. Sequenced sample: peripheral blood. The V and J genes are TRBV12-3 or TRBV12-4 and TRBJ1-1, with a possible D match to TRBD1 (5 bases). The chain's CDR3 is CASSTTGEAFF. Written as DNA, the CDR3 is TGTGCCAGCAGCACAACAGGTGAAGCTTTCTTT.